The 21 T cell receptor beta chains below all came from one sample that was sequenced in a study of neurological immune-mediated disorders. TCRdb used MiXCR to reprocess the 5' RACE reads, holding one entry per CDR3 protein. The sample lists about 38,000 distinct CDR3 sequences, 4% to 5.5% occurring once. Sequencing input: CD4+ T cells from blood. Receptors originate from a man younger than 35 in good health.

This clonotype was counted ten times or more. The rearrangement links TRBV3-1 to TRBJ2-3, with TRBD2 identical over 7 bases. This CDR3 region has 13 residues. Trimming took 4 bases from V and 5 from J; bases not matched to a gene: 3. CDR1 and CDR2 from the germline V gene are LGHDT and YNNKEL (reference sequence). DNA for the CDR3: TGTGCCAGCAGCCTTGGGGGGGTAGATACGCAGTATTTT. This codes for CASSLGGVDTQYF.

This clonotype came up many times. The chain links TRBV20-1 to TRBJ1-1; TRBD1 agrees at 9 bases. The CDR3 has 13 residues. With 3 bases clipped from V and 8 bases from J, the junction kept 7 bases outside the gene matches. Germline-derived CDR1 and CDR2 are DFQATT and SNEGSKA (reference sequence). CDR3 nucleotide sequence: TGCAGTGCTAGTTCAGGGACAGGGCGAGAAGCTTTCTTT. Its protein product is CSASSGTGREAFF.

The chain uses TRBV9 and TRBJ1-3, with a weak D call TRBD1 (6 bases). Germline-derived CDR1 and CDR2 are SGDLS and YYNGEE. The germline V and J ends were trimmed by 0 bases and 4 bases, with 17 bases remaining between them. The CDR3 covers 17 residues. The CDR3 coding sequence is TGTGCCAGCAGCGTAGATTGGGGGACAACCACCGGAAACACCATATATTTT. Its translation is CASSVDWGTTTGNTIYF.

This clonotype was detected many times. The V and J genes are TRBV20-1 and TRBJ2-1, with 8 bases fitting TRBD2. J lost 9 bases, V lost 6 bases, and 10 bases had no gene match. CDR1 and CDR2 from the germline V gene are DFQATT and SNEGSKA (reference sequence). The CDR3 extends over 13 amino acids. The CDR3 DNA follows: TGCAGTGCCAACTTGGCGGGGGGTGGTGAGCAGTTCTTC. This translates into CSANLAGGGEQFF.

This clonotype was seen many times. The chain joins TRBV21-1 to TRBJ1-1; the tabulated D call, TRBD1, remains unverified against the DNA. TRBV21-1 is termed a pseudogene. The CDR3 length is 18 residues. The CDR3 DNA sequence: TGTGCCAGCAGCAAAGCGCTTTCTTGTCAGGGGGTGAACACTGAAGCTTTCTTT. Its translation: CASSKALSCQGVNTEAFF.

This clonotype was observed at least ten times. The CDR3 sequence is CASSLVPGNTEAFF. CDR3 nucleotide sequence: TGCGCCAGCAGCTTGGTGCCGGGGAACACTGAAGCTTTCTTT. V and J are TRBV5-1 and TRBJ1-1; D uncertain. Germline V lookup: CDR1 SGHRS, CDR2 YFSETQ. The CDR3 is made up of 14 amino acids. V lost 0 bases to trimming and J lost 1 base, with 7 bases between them.

This clonotype was picked up many times. The rearrangement joins TRBV4-2 to TRBJ1-5; 7 nucleotides align to TRBD1. V lost 0 bases to trimming and J lost 10 bases; unmatched junction nucleotides: 9. Germline assignment: CDR1 LGHNA and CDR2 YNFKEQ. This CDR3 has 15 amino acids. The CDR3 region is CASSQDLGQITPQHF. CDR3 bases: TGTGCCAGCAGCCAAGATTTGGGACAGATCACCCCCCAGCATTTT.

The table lists this clonotype with many counts. The chain has TRBV5-1 and TRBJ1-2, with D possibly TRBD1 on 6 matching bases. The CDR3 covers 13 residues. The V and J ends lost 2 bases and 6 bases respectively, with 11 bases between them. CDR1 and CDR2 from the germline V gene are SGHRS and YFSETQ. The CDR3 nucleotides read TGCGCCAGCAGCTTTGGGACATCGGATGGCTACACCTTC. Protein product: CASSFGTSDGYTF.

A few counts support this clonotype. CDR3 in DNA: TGTGCCTGGAGTCCGGGACAGGGGGGCACTGAAGCTTTCTTT. Its protein product is CAWSPGQGGTEAFF. The chain links TRBV30 to TRBJ1-1; 11 bases match TRBD1. Trimming cost V 2 bases and J 4 bases; bases outside gene matches: 3. Germline V gene data show CDR1 as GTSNPN and CDR2 as SVGIG (reference sequence). This CDR3 is 14 amino acids long. The full variable domain, rest sourced from reference TRBV30 and TRBJ1-1, is SQTIHQWPATLVQPVGSPLSLECTVEGTSNPNLYWYRQAAGRGLQLLFYSVGIGQISSEVPQNLSASRPQDRQFILSSKKLLLSDSGFYLCAWSPGQGGTEAFFGQGTRLTVV.

The table lists this clonotype with many counts. The chain combines TRBV6-1 with TRBJ1-3; D unresolved. V was pared by 3 bases and J by 0 bases, with 9 bases between. This CDR3 is 15 amino acids long. The germline gives CDR1 MNHNS, CDR2 SASEGT. The CDR3 loop reads CASSDPGFSGNTIYF. Here the CDR3 DNA reads TGTGCCAGCAGTGACCCAGGATTCTCTGGAAACACCATATATTTT.

At least ten counts were recorded for this clonotype. The chain uses TRBV11-2 and TRBJ1-2; D is unresolved. V was trimmed by 0 bases and J by 8 bases, leaving 4 bases between them. The CDR3 has 11 amino acids. Germline lookup yields CDR1 SGHAT and CDR2 FQNNGV. The CDR3, as DNA: TGTGCCAGCAGCTTAGACGGGGGCTACACCTTC. It specifies CASSLDGGYTF.

This clonotype was detected many times. The genes are TRBV7-8 and TRBJ2-2; 7 nucleotides match TRBD1. The CDR3 is 17 residues long. V dropped 5 bases and J dropped 2; count of bases not matched to a gene: 11. The V gene's germline CDR1 is SGHVS and CDR2 FQNEAQ. CDR3 loop: CASSALDRTYNTGELFF. CDR3 sequence (DNA): TGTGCCAGCAGCGCATTGGACAGGACCTATAACACCGGGGAGCTGTTTTTT.

There are many counts of this clonotype. CDR3 coding DNA: TGCAGTGCTATTCCGACTAGCGGGGCCCCGAGCTCCTACAATGAGCAGTTCTTC. Its translation is CSAIPTSGAPSSYNEQFF. This chain links TRBV20-1 with TRBJ2-1, with 11 bases fitting TRBD2. The germline CDR1 and CDR2 sequences are DFQATT and SNEGSKA (reference sequence). Trimming took 4 bases from V and 0 from J; bases not matched to a gene: 11. This CDR3 comprises 18 residues.

This clonotype showed up many times. The chain links TRBV7-2 to TRBJ2-5; D remains ambiguous. The CDR3 consists of 16 residues. Germline V lookup: CDR1 SGHTA, CDR2 FQGNSA. Trimming shortened V by 0 bases and J by 4 bases, and 15 bases separated the two germline ends. Written as DNA, the CDR3 is TGTGCCAGCAGCTTAGCTTATGGGGTTTCTGTAGAGACCCAGTACTTC. Translating gives CASSLAYGVSVETQYF. Using reference TRBV7-2 and TRBJ2-5 for the parts outside the CDR3, the full variable domain is GAGVSQSPSNKVTEKGKDVELRCDPISGHTALYWYRQSLGQGLEFLIYFQGNSAPDKSGLPSDRFSAERTGGSVSTLTIQRTQQEDSAVYLCASSLAYGVSVETQYFGPGTRLLVL.

In this sample, this clonotype turned up many times. This chain joins TRBV20-1 and TRBJ2-5, with TRBD2 as a possible D gene (6 bases). With 3 bases removed from V and 1 base from J, the gap between germline ends came to 12 bases. This CDR3 comprises 14 residues. Germline V gene sequence: CDR1 DFQATT, CDR2 SNEGSKA (reference sequence). Here the CDR3 reads CSASSMGGQETQYF. CDR3 sequence (DNA): TGCAGTGCTAGTAGTATGGGGGGCCAAGAGACCCAGTACTTC.

There are many counts of this clonotype. The CDR3 DNA reads as TGTGCCAGCAGCTTAGGTAGCGGGGAGCCAGATACGCAGTATTTT. Its translation: CASSLGSGEPDTQYF. This rearrangement joins TRBV7-3 to TRBJ2-3; 8 bases match TRBD2. CDR1 and CDR2 from the germline V gene are SGHTA and FQGTGA. This CDR3 has 15 residues. V shed 2 bases and J 4 bases; nucleotides not matched to a gene: 5.

This clonotype came up many times. The chain has TRBV15 and TRBJ1-2; 8 bases match TRBD1. CDR1 is LNHNV, CDR2 YYDKDF, per germline (reference sequence). Trimming removed 9 bases from V and 3 bases from J; junction bases left unmatched: 12. The CDR3 totals 15 residues. CDR3 nucleotides: TGTGCCACTACAAAGGGGACAGGAGGAGACTATGGCTACACCTTC. It translates to CATTKGTGGDYGYTF. Supplemented by reference TRBV15 and TRBJ1-2, the full variable domain reads DAMVIQNPRYQVTQFGKPVTLSCSQTLNHNVMYWYQQKSSQAPKLLFHYYDKDFNNEADTPDNFQSRRPNTSFCFLDIRSPGLGDTAMYLCATTKGTGGDYGYTFGSGTRLTVV.

This clonotype was seen at least ten times. The chain recombines TRBV6-5 with TRBJ2-5; the D is unclear. The V gene's germline CDR1 is MNHEY and CDR2 SVGAGI. The V and J ends lost 5 bases and 4 bases respectively, with 11 bases between them. The CDR3 spans 13 residues. CDR3 in DNA: TGTGCCAGCAGTAGACGGGCAGGAGAGACCCAGTACTTC. Protein product: CASSRRAGETQYF.

This clonotype has ten or more counts. The chain carries TRBV10-3 and TRBJ2-2, with D possibly being TRBD2 (6 bases). Trimming took off 3 bases at V and 0 bases at J, with 14 bases between the two ends. The CDR3 contains 17 residues. Germline V gives CDR1 ENHRY, CDR2 SYGVKD. The CDR3 here is CAISDPGLATNTGELFF. For the CDR3, the DNA is TGTGCCATCAGTGACCCGGGACTTGCCACGAACACCGGGGAGCTGTTTTTT.

This clonotype was counted many times. The genes are TRBV9 and TRBJ2-2, with TRBD2 matching over 9 bases. The germline V gene has CDR1 SGDLS and CDR2 YYNGEE. V was pared by 0 bases and J by 7 bases, with 4 bases of the junction left unmatched. The CDR3 covers 15 residues. The CDR3 DNA sequence: TGTGCCAGCAGCGTAGGAGCGGGGGGTTACGGGGAGCTGTTTTTT. Amino acid sequence: CASSVGAGGYGELFF.

This clonotype was observed many times. This rearrangement joins TRBV29-1 to TRBJ2-7; no firm D call. The ends were cut back, 6 bases at V and 2 bases at J, with 14 bases in the middle. Germline lookup yields CDR1 SQVTM and CDR2 ANQGSEA. The CDR3 is 13 amino acids. The CDR3 DNA sequence: TGCAGCGTGGGCCGTGGAATTACCTACGAGCAGTACTTC. Its translation is CSVGRGITYEQYF.